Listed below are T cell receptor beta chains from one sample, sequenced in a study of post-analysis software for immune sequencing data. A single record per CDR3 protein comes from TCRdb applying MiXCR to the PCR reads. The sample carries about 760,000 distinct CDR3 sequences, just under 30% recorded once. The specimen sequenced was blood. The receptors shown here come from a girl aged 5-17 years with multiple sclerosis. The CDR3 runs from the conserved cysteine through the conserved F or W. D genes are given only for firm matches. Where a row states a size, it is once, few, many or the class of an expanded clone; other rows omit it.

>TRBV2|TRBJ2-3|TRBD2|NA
TGTGCCAGCCACACGTCGGTAGCGGGGGGGACTAGCACAGATACGCAGTATTTT
CASHTSVAGGTSTDTQYF
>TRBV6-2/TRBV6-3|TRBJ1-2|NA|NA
TGTGCCAGCAGTTACTTCGGGACCTCCAACTATGGCTACACCTTC
CASSYFGTSNYGYTF
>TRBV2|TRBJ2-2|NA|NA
TGTGCCAGCAGTGGTATTTTGGGGAACACCGGGGAGCTGTTTTTT
CASSGILGNTGELFF
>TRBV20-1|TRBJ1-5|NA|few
TGCAGTGCGATGGACCCCCTAAACCGCGGTCAGCATTTT
CSAMDPLNRGQHF
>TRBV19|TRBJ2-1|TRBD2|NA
TGTGCCAGTAGTAAGTCTAGCGGGAGAAAGTACAATGAGCAGTTCTTC
CASSKSSGRKYNEQFF
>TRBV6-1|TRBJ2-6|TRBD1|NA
TGTGCCAGCAGTACCCACAGGGGTCTACTATCTGGGGCCAACGTCCTGACTTTC
CASSTHRGLLSGANVLTF
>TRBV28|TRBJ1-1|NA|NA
TGTGCCAGCAGTCCAATGACAGGTCGGAACACTGAAGCTTTCTTT
CASSPMTGRNTEAFF
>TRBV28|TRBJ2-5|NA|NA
TGTGCCAGCAGTTTGGGGTCGTACCAAGAGACCCAGTACTTC
CASSLGSYQETQYF
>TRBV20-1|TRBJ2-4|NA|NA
TGCAGTGCTAAAGGTGGGGATTTACCCGGGGAGCAGTACTTC
CSAKGGDLPGEQYF
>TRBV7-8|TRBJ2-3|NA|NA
TGTGCCAGCAGCCCCATTCCGGATACGCAGTATTTT
CASSPIPDTQYF
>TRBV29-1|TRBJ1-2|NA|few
TGCAGCGTTGAGGCAGGACGCCAGCGGTATGGCTACACCTTC
CSVEAGRQRYGYTF
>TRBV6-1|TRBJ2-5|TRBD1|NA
TGTGCCGGCAGCCTGACAGGGGGCATAGAGACCCAGTACTTC
CAGSLTGGIETQYF
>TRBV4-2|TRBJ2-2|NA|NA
TGTGCCAGCAGCCACCGGGTGCACGGGACTCCAAGAACCGGGGAGCTGTTTTTT
CASSHRVHGTPRTGELFF
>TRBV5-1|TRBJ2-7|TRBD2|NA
TGCGCCAGCAGGACTAGCGGCTACAATGAGCAGTACTTC
CASRTSGYNEQYF
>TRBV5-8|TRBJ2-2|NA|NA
TGTGCCAGCAGCTCTCCTAGGCTATTGGACACCGGGGAGCTGTTTTTT
CASSSPRLLDTGELFF
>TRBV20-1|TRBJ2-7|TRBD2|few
TGCAGTGCCCCCCGCGCGGGAGGGGTCTACGAGCAGTACTTC
CSAPRAGGVYEQYF
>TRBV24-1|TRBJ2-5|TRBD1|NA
TGTGCCACCAGTGATCCGGGGACAGGCATTGGAGGGACCCAGTACTTC
CATSDPGTGIGGTQYF
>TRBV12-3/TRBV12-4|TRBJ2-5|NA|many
TGTGCCAGCAGTTTAGTGTACCAAGAGACCCAGTACTTC
CASSLVYQETQYF
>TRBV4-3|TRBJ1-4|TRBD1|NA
TGCGCCAGCAGCCCAACGGGACAGTCTAATGAAAAACTGTTTTTT
CASSPTGQSNEKLFF
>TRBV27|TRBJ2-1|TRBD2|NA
TGTGCCAGCAGTGGGAGCTCGGTATTAGCGGGAGGGACATACAATGAGCAGTTCTTC
CASSGSSVLAGGTYNEQFF
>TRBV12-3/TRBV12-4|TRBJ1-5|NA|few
TGTGCCAGCAGTTTTGTTGGAGGGACTCAGCCCCAGCATTTT
CASSFVGGTQPQHF
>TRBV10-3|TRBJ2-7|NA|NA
TGTGCCATCAGGGCCCCCCAGGGGAGGGAGCAGTACTTC
CAIRAPQGREQYF
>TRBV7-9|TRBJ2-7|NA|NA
TGTGCCAGCAGCACGGGGTCCGACTCCTACGAGCAGTACTTC
CASSTGSDSYEQYF
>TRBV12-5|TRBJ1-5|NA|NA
TGTGCTAGTGGTCTTGTCGGCAATCAGCCCCAGCATTTT
CASGLVGNQPQHF
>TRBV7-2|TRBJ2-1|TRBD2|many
TGTGCCAGCAGCTTGGGACTAGCGGGGTACAATGAGCAGTTCTTC
CASSLGLAGYNEQFF
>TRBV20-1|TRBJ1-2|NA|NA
TGCAGTGCTAGACGCCATCGGGGGCGAGACTATGGCTACACCTTC
CSARRHRGRDYGYTF
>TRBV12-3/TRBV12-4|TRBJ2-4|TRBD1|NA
TGTGCCAGCAGTTCCCGGGACAGGGGTGAGGGGGCCAAAAACATTCAGTACTTC
CASSSRDRGEGAKNIQYF
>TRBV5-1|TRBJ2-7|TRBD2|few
TGCGCCAGCAGTACCACTAGCGGGATATACGAGCAGTACTTC
CASSTTSGIYEQYF
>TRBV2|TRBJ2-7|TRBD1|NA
TGTGCCAGCAGGGGGACAGGGACGGGCGAGCAGTACTTC
CASRGTGTGEQYF
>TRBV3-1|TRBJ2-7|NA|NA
TGTGCCAGCAGCCGCCGTCTTGGTGGGGCCTACGAGCAGTACTTC
CASSRRLGGAYEQYF
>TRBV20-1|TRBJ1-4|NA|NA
TGCAGTGCTAGTCGGCTGATTAATGAAAAACTGTTTTTT
CSASRLINEKLFF
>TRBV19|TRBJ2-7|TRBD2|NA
TGTGCCAGTACTCGGACAGCCGGGACTAGCGTTATCTCCTACGAGCAGTACTTC
CASTRTAGTSVISYEQYF
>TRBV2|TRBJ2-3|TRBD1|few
TGTGCCAGCAGTGAATACAGGGGGCGCGTGTTGGATACGCAGTATTTT
CASSEYRGRVLDTQYF
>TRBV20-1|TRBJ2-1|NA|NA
TGCAGTGCTAGAGATCATCGGGCGCCGGGGAATGAGCAGTTCTTC
CSARDHRAPGNEQFF
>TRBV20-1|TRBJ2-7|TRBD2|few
TGCAGTGCTAGAGATGAGCGGGGGCGTATTCAGTACTTC
CSARDERGRIQYF
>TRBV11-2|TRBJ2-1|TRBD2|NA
TGTGCCAGCAGCTTTCGGGCGGGAGGCAACTACAATGAGCAGTTCTTC
CASSFRAGGNYNEQFF
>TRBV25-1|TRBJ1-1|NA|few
TGTGCCAGCAGTGAGAGGGGACCCGAGGCTTTCTTT
CASSERGPEAFF
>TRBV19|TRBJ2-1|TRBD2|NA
TGTGCCAGTAGTATTGCTAGCGGGAGAGATGAGCAGTTCTTC
CASSIASGRDEQFF
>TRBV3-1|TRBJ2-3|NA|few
TGTGCCAGCAGCCAAGATGCCCGGGCAGTCCATACGCAGTATTTT
CASSQDARAVHTQYF
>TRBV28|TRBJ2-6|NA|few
TGTGCCAGCAGTTACTCCCCCGCCAACGTCCTGACTTTC
CASSYSPANVLTF
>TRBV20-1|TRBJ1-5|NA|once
TGCAGTGCTAGAGCCGCCCCGGGGGCGGGTCAGCCCCAGCATTTT
CSARAAPGAGQPQHF
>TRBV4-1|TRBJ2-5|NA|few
TGCGCCAGCAGCCAAGGGGTAATGGAGACCCAGTACTTC
CASSQGVMETQYF
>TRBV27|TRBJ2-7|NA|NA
TGTGCCAGCAGTCTTGGGACGGCCGGGGGTAGGGAGCAGTACTTC
CASSLGTAGGREQYF
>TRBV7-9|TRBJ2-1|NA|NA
TGTGCCAGCAGGGGGCGAAAGAACAGTCCGTCCCACAGCAATGAGCAGTTCTTC
CASRGRKNSPSHSNEQFF
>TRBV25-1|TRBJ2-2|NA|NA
TGTGCCAGCAGGGGACTGAACACCGGGGAGCTGTTTTTT
CASRGLNTGELFF
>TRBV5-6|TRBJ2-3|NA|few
TGTGCCAGCAGCTTCGCATTCTTCCGCGGCACAGATACGCAGTATTTT
CASSFAFFRGTDTQYF
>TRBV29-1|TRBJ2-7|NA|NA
TGCAGCGCCAGCCCCCGGCAGGGGGGAGAGCAGTACTTC
CSASPRQGGEQYF
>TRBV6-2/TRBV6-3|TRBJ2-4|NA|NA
TGTGCCAGCAGCCGCGAACGAGTGACATTAGCCAAAAACATTCAGTACTTC
CASSRERVTLAKNIQYF
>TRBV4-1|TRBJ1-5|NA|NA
TGCGCCAGCAGCCAAGATCGTTTCGGGGCTGACCAGCCCCAGCATTTT
CASSQDRFGADQPQHF
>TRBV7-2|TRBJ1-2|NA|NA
TGTGCCAGCAGCTCCCAGTCGGTTAATGGCTACACCTTC
CASSSQSVNGYTF
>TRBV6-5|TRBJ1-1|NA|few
TGTGCCAGCAGCTTGCTAACACCTTCGTCAGAAGCTTTCTTT
CASSLLTPSSEAFF
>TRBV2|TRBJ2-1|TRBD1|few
TGTGCCAGCCCCCCGGACAGGGGGGATGAGCAGTTCTTC
CASPPDRGDEQFF
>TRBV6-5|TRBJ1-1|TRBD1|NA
TGTGCCAGCAGGACCAAAGCCGACAGGGGGGGCACTGAAGCTTTCTTT
CASRTKADRGGTEAFF